The 7 T cell receptor beta chains below were found in one sample sequenced in a study of T cell repertoires in cytomegalovirus infection. TCRdb called the reads again in MiXCR, with one record for every CDR3 protein. The table records more than 400,000 distinct CDR3 sequences, around 27% of them present only once. Source material: PBMCs. The receptors were sampled from a human donor in good health (CMV status not recorded). Some clones in this sample may be carry-over from other donors' samples.

This clonotype was recorded a few times. The rearrangement uses TRBV7-8 and TRBJ2-7, with 14 nucleotides matching TRBD2. Germline V lookup: CDR1 SGHVS, CDR2 FQNEAQ. The CDR3 sequence is 17 residues long. With 4 bases clipped from V and 4 bases from J, the junction kept 9 bases outside the gene matches. The DNA of the CDR3 is TGTGCCAGCAGCTCACGACTAGCGGGAGGGCCTAAGTACGAGCAGTACGTC. Protein product: CASSSRLAGGPKYEQYV.

This clonotype came up many times. This chain connects TRBV12-3 or TRBV12-4 to TRBJ2-1; the D is unclear. CDR3 length: 12 residues. Trimming cost V 1 base and J 12 bases, with 10 bases left between them. The CDR3 spells CASSLVSRAQFF. CDR3 nucleotide sequence: TGTGCCAGCAGTTTAGTTAGTAGAGCGCAGTTCTTC.

The chain combines TRBV6-6 with TRBJ2-3; either TRBD1 or TRBD2 may fit D (6 bases each). The V and J ends lost 0 bases and 5 bases respectively, with 9 bases between them. This CDR3 has 14 amino acids. Germline V gene data show CDR1 as MNHNY and CDR2 as SVGAGI (reference sequence). In DNA, the CDR3 is TGTGCCAGCAGTTACTCGAGGGGGGAAGATACGCAGTATTTT. It codes for CASSYSRGEDTQYF.

This clonotype was counted ten times or more. This chain connects TRBV7-2 to TRBJ1-5, with D possibly TRBD1 on 5 matching bases. This CDR3 is built from 14 residues. Germline V gene data show CDR1 as SGHTA and CDR2 as FQGNSA. Trimming removed 1 base from V and 7 bases from J, with 11 bases in between. As DNA, the CDR3 is TGTGCCAGCAGCTTAGACGGGGGGAGCCAGCCCCAGCATTTT. Protein product: CASSLDGGSQPQHF.

In this sample, this clonotype turned up a few times. This CDR3 reads CASSTRTAGNEQFF. CDR3 sequence (DNA): TGTGCCAGCAGCACCAGGACAGCGGGGAATGAGCAGTTCTTC. J is TRBJ2-1 and V is TRBV28; D might be TRBD2 (7 bases). The germline CDR1 and CDR2 sequences are MDHEN and SYDVKM. This CDR3 region has 14 residues. With 6 bases removed from V and 7 bases from J, the gap between germline ends came to 16 bases.

This rearrangement joins TRBV27 to TRBJ2-7; D uncertain. There are 13 residues in the CDR3. Germline V gene data show CDR1 as MNHEY and CDR2 as SMNVEV (reference sequence). The V end lost 5 bases, the J end lost 7 bases, and 15 bases lay between the germline ends. CDR3 DNA sequence: TGTGCCAGCAGTCCTTCGCCGGACGGGGAGCAGTACTTC. This encodes CASSPSPDGEQYF.

The rearrangement links TRBV7-9 to TRBJ2-5, with 7 bases matching TRBD1. The V gene end was trimmed by 5 bases and the J gene end by 7 bases; junction bases not matched to a gene: 10. This CDR3 comprises 14 residues. The germline V gene has CDR1 SEHNR and CDR2 FQNEAQ (reference sequence). In nucleotides, the CDR3 is TGTGCCAGCAGCCCCAGGGACAGCCCTCGGACCCAGTACTTC. Translation: CASSPRDSPRTQYF.